This T cell receptor (beta chain) comes out of a study of T cells in Graves' hyperthyroidism and ophthalmopathy. This clonotype turned up a few times. This CDR3 comprises 12 residues. Germline V gene sequence: CDR1 PRHDT, CDR2 FYEKMQ (reference sequence). J was trimmed by 12 bases and V by 5 bases; bases with no gene match: 6. Disease lasting under 3 months, a NOSPECS grade of at least 4, and a Clinical Activity Score of at least 3 were features of the ophthalmopathy patients. Reasons for excluding patients were uncontrolled infection, other autoimmune disease, pregnancy or lactation. Amplified TCR beta CDR3 regions derived from RNA transcripts. First-round RT-PCR with HTBI primers amplified the TCR CDR3 region. A single record per CDR3 protein comes from TCRdb applying MiXCR to the multiplex PCR reads. The sample carries hundreds of thousands of distinct CDR3 sequences, more than 20% recorded once.

Specimen: blood. This TCR derives from a man aged 25-40 years with Graves' ophthalmopathy. V and J are TRBV13 and TRBJ2-1; 8 bases are a match to TRBD2. The CDR3 is CASSLGTSWQFF. CDR3 nucleotide sequence: TGTGCCAGCAGCCTCGGGACTAGTTGGCAGTTCTTC.